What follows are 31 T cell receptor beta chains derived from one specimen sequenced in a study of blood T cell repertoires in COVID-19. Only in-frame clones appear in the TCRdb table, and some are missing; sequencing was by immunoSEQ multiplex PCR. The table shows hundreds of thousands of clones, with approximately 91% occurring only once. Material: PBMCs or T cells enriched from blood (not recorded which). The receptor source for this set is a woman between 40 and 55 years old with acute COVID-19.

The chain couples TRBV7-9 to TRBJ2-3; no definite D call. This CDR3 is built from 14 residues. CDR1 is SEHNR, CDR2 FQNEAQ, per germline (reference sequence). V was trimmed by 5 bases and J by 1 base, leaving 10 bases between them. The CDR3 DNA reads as TGTGCCAGCAGCGCCGAGTTGCGCACAGATACGCAGTATTTT. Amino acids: CASSAELRTDTQYF. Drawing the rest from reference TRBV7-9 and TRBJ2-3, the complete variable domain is DTGVSQNPRHKITKRGQNVTFRCDPISEHNRLYWYRQTLGQGPEFLTYFQNEAQLEKSRLLSDRFSAERPKGSFSTLEIQRTEQGDSAMYLCASSAELRTDTQYFGPGTRLTVL.

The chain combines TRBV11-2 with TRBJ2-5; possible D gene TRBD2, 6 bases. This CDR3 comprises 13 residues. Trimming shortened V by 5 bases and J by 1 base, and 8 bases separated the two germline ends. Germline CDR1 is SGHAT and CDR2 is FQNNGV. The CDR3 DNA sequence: TGTGCCAGCAGCGGGGGACTCCAAGAGACCCAGTACTTC. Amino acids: CASSGGLQETQYF.

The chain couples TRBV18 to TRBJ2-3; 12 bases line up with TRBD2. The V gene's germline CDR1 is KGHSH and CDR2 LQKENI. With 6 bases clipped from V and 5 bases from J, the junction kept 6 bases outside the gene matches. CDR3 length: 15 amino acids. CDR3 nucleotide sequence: TGTGCCAGCTCGCCTAGCGGGGGGGCCCTAGATACGCAGTATTTT. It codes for CASSPSGGALDTQYF.

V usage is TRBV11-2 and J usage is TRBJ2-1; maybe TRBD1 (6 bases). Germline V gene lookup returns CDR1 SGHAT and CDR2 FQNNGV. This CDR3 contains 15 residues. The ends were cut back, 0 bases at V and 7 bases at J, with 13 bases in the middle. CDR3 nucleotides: TGTGCCAGCAGCTTAGAGGGCAGGGGTGGGAATGAGCAGTTCTTC. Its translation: CASSLEGRGGNEQFF.

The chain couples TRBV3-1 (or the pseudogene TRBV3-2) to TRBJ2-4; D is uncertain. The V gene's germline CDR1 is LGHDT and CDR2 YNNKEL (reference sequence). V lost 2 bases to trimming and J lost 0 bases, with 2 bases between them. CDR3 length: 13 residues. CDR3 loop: CASSQLAKNIQYF. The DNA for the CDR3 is TGTGCCAGCAGCCAACTAGCCAAAAACATTCAGTACTTC.

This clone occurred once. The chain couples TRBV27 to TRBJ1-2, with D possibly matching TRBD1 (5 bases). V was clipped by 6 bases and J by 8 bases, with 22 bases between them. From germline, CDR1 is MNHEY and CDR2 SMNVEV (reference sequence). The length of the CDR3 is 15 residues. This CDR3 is CASRWGRGGNYGYTF. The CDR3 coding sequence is TGTGCCAGCAGGTGGGGGAGGGGTGGGAATTACGGCTACACCTTC.

The CDR3 coding sequence is TGCGCCAGCAGACCCCGCGGGATACGAGCTTTCTTT. It is translated as CASRPRGIRAFF. This chain links TRBV5-1 with TRBJ1-1; D call uncertain. Trimming stripped 5 bases from V and 10 bases from J, with 15 bases between. This CDR3 comprises 12 residues. CDR1 is SGHRS, CDR2 YFSETQ, per germline.

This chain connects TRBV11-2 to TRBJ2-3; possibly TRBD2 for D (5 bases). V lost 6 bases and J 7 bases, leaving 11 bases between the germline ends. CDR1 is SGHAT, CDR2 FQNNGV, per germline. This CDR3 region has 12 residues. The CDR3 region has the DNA TGTGCCAGCAGTTACACTAGTAATACGCAGTATTTT. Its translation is CASSYTSNTQYF. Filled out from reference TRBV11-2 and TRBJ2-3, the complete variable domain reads EAGVAQSPRYKIIEKRQSVAFWCNPISGHATLYWYQQILGQGPKLLIQFQNNGVVDDSQLPKDRFSAERLKGVDSTLKIQPAKLEDSAVYLCASSYTSNTQYFGPGTRLTVL.

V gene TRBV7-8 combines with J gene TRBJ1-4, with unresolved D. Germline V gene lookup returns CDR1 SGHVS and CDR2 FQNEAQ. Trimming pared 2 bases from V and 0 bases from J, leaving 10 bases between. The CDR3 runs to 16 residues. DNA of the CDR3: TGTGCCAGCAGCTTACCTACCGCCACAACTAATGAAAAACTGTTTTTT. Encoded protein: CASSLPTATTNEKLFF.

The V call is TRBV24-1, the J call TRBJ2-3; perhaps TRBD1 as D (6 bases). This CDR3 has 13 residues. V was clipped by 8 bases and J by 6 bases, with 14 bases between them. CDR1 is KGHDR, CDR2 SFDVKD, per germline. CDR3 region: CATTTGYGDTQYF. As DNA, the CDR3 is TGTGCCACCACTACAGGGTATGGTGATACGCAGTATTTT.

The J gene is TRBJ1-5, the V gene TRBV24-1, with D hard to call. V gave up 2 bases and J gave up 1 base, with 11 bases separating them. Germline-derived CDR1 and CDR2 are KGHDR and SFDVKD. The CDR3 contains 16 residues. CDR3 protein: CATSDSRGESNQPQHF. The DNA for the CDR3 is TGTGCCACCAGTGATTCTCGGGGTGAGAGCAATCAGCCCCAGCATTTT.

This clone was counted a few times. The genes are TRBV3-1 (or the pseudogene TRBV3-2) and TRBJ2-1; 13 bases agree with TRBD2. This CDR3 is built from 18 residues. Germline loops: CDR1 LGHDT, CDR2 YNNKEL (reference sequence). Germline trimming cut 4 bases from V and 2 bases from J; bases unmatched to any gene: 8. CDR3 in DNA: TGTGCCAGCAGCCCCACTAGCGGGGGGGCCGGAACCTACAATGAGCAGTTCTTC. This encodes CASSPTSGGAGTYNEQFF.

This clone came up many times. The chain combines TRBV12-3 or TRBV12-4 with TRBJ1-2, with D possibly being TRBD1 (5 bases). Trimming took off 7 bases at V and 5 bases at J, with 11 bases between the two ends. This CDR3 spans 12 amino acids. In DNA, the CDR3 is TGTGCCAGCAACCAGGGTGGGTATGGCTACACCTTC. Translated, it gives CASNQGGYGYTF.

CDR3 loop: CASSTGTFNEKLFF. The CDR3 DNA sequence: TGCGCCAGCAGCACAGGGACATTTAATGAAAAACTGTTTTTT. The chain links TRBV5-1 to TRBJ1-4; D is possibly TRBD1 (6 bases). The V gene's germline CDR1 is SGHRS and CDR2 YFSETQ. There are 14 residues in the CDR3. With 4 bases removed from V and 4 bases from J, the gap between germline ends came to 11 bases.

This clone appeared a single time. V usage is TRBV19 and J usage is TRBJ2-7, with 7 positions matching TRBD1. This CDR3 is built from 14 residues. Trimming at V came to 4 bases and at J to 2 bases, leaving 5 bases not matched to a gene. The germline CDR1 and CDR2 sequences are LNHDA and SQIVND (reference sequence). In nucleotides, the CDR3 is TGTGCCAGTAGTACGAGACAGGGACCCTACGAGCAGTACTTC. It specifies CASSTRQGPYEQYF.

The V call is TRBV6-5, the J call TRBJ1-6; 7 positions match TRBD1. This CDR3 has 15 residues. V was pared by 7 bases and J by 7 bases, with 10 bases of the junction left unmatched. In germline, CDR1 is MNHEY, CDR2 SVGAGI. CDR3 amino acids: CASTSGGGWNSPLHF. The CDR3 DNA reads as TGTGCCAGCACCTCGGGAGGGGGCTGGAATTCACCCCTCCACTTT.

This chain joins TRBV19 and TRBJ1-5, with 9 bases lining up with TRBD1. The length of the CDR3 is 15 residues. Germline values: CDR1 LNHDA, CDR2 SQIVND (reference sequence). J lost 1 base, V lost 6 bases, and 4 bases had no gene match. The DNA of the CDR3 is TGTGCCAGTAGACAGGGGGCGCTCAGCAATCAGCCCCAGCATTTT. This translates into CASRQGALSNQPQHF.

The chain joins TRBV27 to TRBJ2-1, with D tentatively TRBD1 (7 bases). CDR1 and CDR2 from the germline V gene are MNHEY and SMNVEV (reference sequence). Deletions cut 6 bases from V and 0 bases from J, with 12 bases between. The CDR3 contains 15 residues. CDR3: CASSQGGSSYNEQFF. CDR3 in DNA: TGTGCCAGCAGCCAGGGGGGAAGCTCCTACAATGAGCAGTTCTTC.

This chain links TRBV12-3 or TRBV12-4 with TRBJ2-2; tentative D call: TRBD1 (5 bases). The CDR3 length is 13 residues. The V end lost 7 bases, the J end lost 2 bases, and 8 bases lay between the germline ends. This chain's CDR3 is CASNDRNTGELFF. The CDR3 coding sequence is TGTGCCAGCAATGACAGAAACACCGGGGAGCTGTTTTTT.

CDR3 DNA: TGCGCCAGCAGCGGGACGGGGCAGGGGGTTGGGGCCAACGTCCTGACTTTC. Its translation: CASSGTGQGVGANVLTF. The rearrangement uses TRBV5-1 and TRBJ2-6, with 7 bases matching TRBD1. The CDR3 covers 17 residues. Germline trimming cut 4 bases from V and 3 bases from J; bases unmatched to any gene: 10. Germline lookup yields CDR1 SGHRS and CDR2 YFSETQ. The full variable domain, in which reference TRBV5-1 and TRBJ2-6 provide the parts outside the CDR3, is KAGVTQTPRYLIKTRGQQVTLSCSPISGHRSVSWYQQTPGQGLQFLFEYFSETQRNKGNFPGRFSGRQFSNSRSEMNVSTLELGDSALYLCASSGTGQGVGANVLTFGAGSRLTVL.

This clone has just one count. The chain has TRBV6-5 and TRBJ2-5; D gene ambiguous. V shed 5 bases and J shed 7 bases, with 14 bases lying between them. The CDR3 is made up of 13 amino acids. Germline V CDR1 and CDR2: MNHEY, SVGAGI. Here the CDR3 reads CASSNTEPRTQYF. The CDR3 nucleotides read TGTGCCAGCAGTAATACCGAACCCAGGACCCAGTACTTC.

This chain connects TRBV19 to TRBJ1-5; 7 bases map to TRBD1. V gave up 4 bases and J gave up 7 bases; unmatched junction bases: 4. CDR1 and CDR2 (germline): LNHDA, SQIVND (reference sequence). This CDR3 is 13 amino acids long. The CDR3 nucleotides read TGTGCCAGTAGTACACAGGGGCGGCAGCCCCAGCATTTT. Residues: CASSTQGRQPQHF.

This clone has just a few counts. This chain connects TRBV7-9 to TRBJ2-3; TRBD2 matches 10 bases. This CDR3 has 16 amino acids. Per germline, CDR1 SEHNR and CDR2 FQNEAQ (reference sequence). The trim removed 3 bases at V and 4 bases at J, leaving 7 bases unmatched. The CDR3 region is CASSLGMLAGADTQYF. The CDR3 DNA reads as TGTGCCAGCAGCTTGGGTATGCTAGCGGGGGCAGATACGCAGTATTTT.

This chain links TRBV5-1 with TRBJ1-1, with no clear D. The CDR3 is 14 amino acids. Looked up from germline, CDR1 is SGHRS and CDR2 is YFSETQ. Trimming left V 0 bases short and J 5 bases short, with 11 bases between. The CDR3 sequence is CASSLEGRRTEAFF. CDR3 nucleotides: TGCGCCAGCAGCTTGGAAGGGAGGCGGACTGAAGCTTTCTTT.

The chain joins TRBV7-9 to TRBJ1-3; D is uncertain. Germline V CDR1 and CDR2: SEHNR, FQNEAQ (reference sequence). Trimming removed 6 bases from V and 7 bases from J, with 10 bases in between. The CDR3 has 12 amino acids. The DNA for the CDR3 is TGTGCCAGCAGTCACGGGATGAACACCATATATTTT. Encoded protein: CASSHGMNTIYF.

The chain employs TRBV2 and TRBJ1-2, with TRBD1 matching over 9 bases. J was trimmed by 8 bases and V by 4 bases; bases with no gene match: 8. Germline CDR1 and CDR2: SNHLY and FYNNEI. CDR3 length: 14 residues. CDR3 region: CASSATGGAVGYTF. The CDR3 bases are TGTGCCAGCAGTGCCACAGGGGGCGCGGTGGGCTACACCTTC. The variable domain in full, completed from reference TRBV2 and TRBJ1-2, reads EPEVTQTPSHQVTQMGQEVILRCVPISNHLYFYWYRQILGQKVEFLVSFYNNEISEKSEIFDDQFSVERPDGSNFTLKIRSTKLEDSAMYFCASSATGGAVGYTFGSGTRLTVV.

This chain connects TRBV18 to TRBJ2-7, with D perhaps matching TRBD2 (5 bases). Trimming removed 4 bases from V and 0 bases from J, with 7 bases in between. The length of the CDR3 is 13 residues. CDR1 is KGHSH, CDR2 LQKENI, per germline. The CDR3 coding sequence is TGTGCCAGCTCACGGACTCTCTCCTACGAGCAGTACTTC. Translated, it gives CASSRTLSYEQYF.

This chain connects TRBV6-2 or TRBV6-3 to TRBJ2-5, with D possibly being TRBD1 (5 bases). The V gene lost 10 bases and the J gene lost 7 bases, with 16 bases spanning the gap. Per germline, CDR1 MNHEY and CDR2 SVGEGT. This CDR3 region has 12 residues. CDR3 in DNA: TGTGCCACCCGCCCGGACACGGCGACCCAGTACTTC. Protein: CATRPDTATQYF.

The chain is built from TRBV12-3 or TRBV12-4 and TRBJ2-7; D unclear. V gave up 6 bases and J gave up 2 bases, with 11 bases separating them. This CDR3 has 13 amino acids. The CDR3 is CASSLNPTYEQYF. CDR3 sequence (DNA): TGTGCCAGCAGCCTAAACCCTACCTACGAGCAGTACTTC.

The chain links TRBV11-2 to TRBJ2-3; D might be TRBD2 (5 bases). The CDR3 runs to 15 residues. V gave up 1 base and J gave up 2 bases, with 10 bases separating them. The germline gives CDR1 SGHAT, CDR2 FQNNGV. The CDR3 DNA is TGTGCCAGCAGCTTAGCGGGAAAGGCCACAGATACGCAGTATTTT. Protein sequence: CASSLAGKATDTQYF.

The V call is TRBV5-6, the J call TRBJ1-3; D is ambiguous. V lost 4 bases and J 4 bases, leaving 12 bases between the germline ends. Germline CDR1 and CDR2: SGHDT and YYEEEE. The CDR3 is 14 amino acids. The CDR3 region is CASSHLEWGNTIYF. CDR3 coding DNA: TGTGCCAGCAGCCATTTAGAGTGGGGAAACACCATATATTTT.